A selection of T cell receptor beta chains follows, all from one sample in a study of T cell repertoires in cytomegalovirus infection. These receptors' targets are unknown. A single record per CDR3 protein comes from TCRdb applying MiXCR to the reads. The table has 340,000 or so distinct CDR3 sequences, around 25% seen once; the top ten hold about 14%. The sequencing used cultured PBMCs, collected from culture after CMV antigen stimulation. Receptor source: a human donor in good health (CMV status not recorded). Some clones in this sample may be carry-over from other donors' samples. CDR3s include the opening cysteine and the closing phenylalanine or tryptophan. The D gene is left open where the match is weak. Some rows mark clone size as missing; the rest say once, few, many or name a class of expanded clone.

j_call: TRBJ2-1
clone_size: .
d_call: .
v_call: TRBV6-1
cdr3_aa: CASTRMGQDSYNEQFF
cdr3_nt: TGTGCCAGCACCCGAATGGGGCAGGACTCCTACAATGAGCAGTTCTTC

j_call: TRBJ1-2
clone_size: .
d_call: TRBD1
v_call: TRBV10-2
cdr3_aa: CASSRTGEYGYTF
cdr3_nt: TGCGCCAGCAGCCGGACAGGGGAATATGGCTACACCTTC

j_call: TRBJ2-2
clone_size: once
d_call: TRBD1
v_call: TRBV19
cdr3_aa: CASFPGGTGELFF
cdr3_nt: TGTGCCAGTTTTCCAGGGGGCACCGGGGAGCTGTTTTTT

j_call: TRBJ2-1
clone_size: many
d_call: TRBD2
v_call: TRBV7-2
cdr3_aa: CASSPRTSGEGMYNEQFF
cdr3_nt: TGTGCCAGCAGCCCCCGGACTAGCGGGGAGGGGATGTACAATGAGCAGTTCTTC

j_call: TRBJ2-2
clone_size: .
d_call: .
v_call: TRBV12-3/TRBV12-4
cdr3_aa: CASTTTGSGELFF
cdr3_nt: TGTGCCAGCACCACAACAGGGTCCGGGGAGCTGTTTTTT

j_call: TRBJ2-7
clone_size: .
d_call: TRBD1
v_call: TRBV28
cdr3_aa: CASSPAVGRGQGSYEQYF
cdr3_nt: TGTGCCAGCAGTCCCGCAGTCGGCAGAGGACAGGGGTCCTACGAGCAGTACTTC

j_call: TRBJ2-1
clone_size: few
d_call: .
v_call: TRBV28
cdr3_aa: CATAIDSNEQFF
cdr3_nt: TGTGCCACTGCTATAGATTCCAATGAGCAGTTCTTC

j_call: TRBJ2-7
clone_size: many
d_call: .
v_call: TRBV7-2
cdr3_aa: CASSLTVPAAANYEQYF
cdr3_nt: TGTGCCAGCAGCTTGACGGTTCCGGCAGCGGCCAACTACGAGCAGTACTTC

j_call: TRBJ2-3
clone_size: .
d_call: .
v_call: TRBV12-3/TRBV12-4
cdr3_aa: CASRRLRGGTDTQYF
cdr3_nt: TGTGCCAGCAGACGACTTAGAGGGGGCACAGATACGCAGTATTTT

j_call: TRBJ1-3
clone_size: .
d_call: .
v_call: TRBV29-1
cdr3_aa: CSVRDTSGNTIYF
cdr3_nt: TGCAGCGTTCGGGACACCTCTGGAAACACCATATATTTT

j_call: TRBJ1-4
clone_size: many
d_call: .
v_call: TRBV7-9
cdr3_aa: CASSLWRGGQNEKLFF
cdr3_nt: TGTGCCAGCAGCTTATGGAGAGGAGGACAGAATGAAAAACTGTTTTTT

j_call: TRBJ2-5
clone_size: few
d_call: TRBD2
v_call: TRBV5-5
cdr3_aa: CASSFEGAGGQETQYF
cdr3_nt: TGTGCCAGCAGCTTTGAAGGAGCGGGAGGACAGGAGACCCAGTACTTC

j_call: TRBJ2-1
clone_size: .
d_call: TRBD2
v_call: TRBV20-1
cdr3_aa: CSALTPSRTRLSNEQFF
cdr3_nt: TGCAGTGCCCTAACCCCATCCCGGACTAGGTTAAGTAATGAGCAGTTCTTC

j_call: TRBJ1-5
clone_size: many
d_call: .
v_call: TRBV9
cdr3_aa: CASSVSNMSPQHF
cdr3_nt: TGTGCCAGCAGCGTATCTAATATGTCACCCCAGCATTTT

j_call: TRBJ2-6
clone_size: .
d_call: .
v_call: TRBV4-1
cdr3_aa: CASGPGSPGANVLTF
cdr3_nt: TGCGCCAGCGGTCCAGGGTCCCCTGGGGCCAACGTCCTGACTTTC

j_call: TRBJ1-6
clone_size: few
d_call: TRBD1
v_call: TRBV4-2
cdr3_aa: CASRKGTGDPPLHF
cdr3_nt: TGTGCCAGCAGAAAGGGGACAGGGGATCCACCCCTCCACTTT

j_call: TRBJ1-1
clone_size: many
d_call: .
v_call: TRBV7-2
cdr3_aa: CASSLAAGSVVRANTEAFF
cdr3_nt: TGTGCCAGCAGCTTAGCCGCAGGATCGGTCGTGAGGGCGAACACTGAAGCTTTCTTT

j_call: TRBJ2-2
clone_size: .
d_call: .
v_call: TRBV12-3/TRBV12-4
cdr3_aa: CASSPVADMNTGELFF
cdr3_nt: TGTGCCAGCAGTCCGGTAGCGGATATGAACACCGGGGAGCTGTTTTTT

j_call: TRBJ2-3
clone_size: many
d_call: TRBD2
v_call: TRBV11-2
cdr3_aa: CASSLQSRAREGDTQYF
cdr3_nt: TGTGCCAGCAGCTTACAGTCGAGGGCCAGGGAGGGGGATACGCAGTATTTT

j_call: TRBJ2-2
clone_size: few
d_call: TRBD2
v_call: TRBV20-1
cdr3_aa: CSARYAASGNTGELFF
cdr3_nt: TGCAGTGCTAGGTACGCCGCTAGCGGGAACACCGGGGAGCTGTTTTTT

j_call: TRBJ1-1
clone_size: .
d_call: .
v_call: TRBV6-1
cdr3_aa: CASSLLTGLAFF
cdr3_nt: TGTGCCAGCAGCCTCCTTACAGGGCTGGCTTTCTTT

j_call: TRBJ2-7
clone_size: .
d_call: .
v_call: TRBV28
cdr3_aa: CASSFMGETYEQYF
cdr3_nt: TGTGCCAGCAGTTTTATGGGAGAAACCTACGAGCAGTACTTC

j_call: TRBJ2-6
clone_size: few
d_call: TRBD2
v_call: TRBV4-3
cdr3_aa: CASSQGVAGSSGANVLTF
cdr3_nt: TGCGCCAGCAGCCAAGGAGTAGCGGGGAGCTCTGGGGCCAACGTCCTGACTTTC

j_call: TRBJ2-7
clone_size: .
d_call: TRBD2
v_call: TRBV7-8
cdr3_aa: CASSSLAGGPGEQYF
cdr3_nt: TGTGCCAGCAGCTCCCTAGCGGGAGGGCCGGGCGAGCAGTACTTC

j_call: TRBJ1-1
clone_size: .
d_call: TRBD1
v_call: TRBV7-2
cdr3_aa: CASSSSRDRSEAFF
cdr3_nt: TGTGCCAGCAGCTCCTCCCGGGACAGGTCGGAAGCTTTCTTT

j_call: TRBJ2-3
clone_size: .
d_call: .
v_call: TRBV28
cdr3_aa: CASSPIPQAKDTQYF
cdr3_nt: TGTGCCAGCAGCCCCATCCCCCAGGCTAAAGATACGCAGTATTTT

j_call: TRBJ2-3
clone_size: .
d_call: TRBD1
v_call: TRBV29-1
cdr3_aa: CSVVARGSSDTQYF
cdr3_nt: TGCAGCGTTGTAGCCAGGGGGTCATCTGATACGCAGTATTTT

j_call: TRBJ2-1
clone_size: .
d_call: .
v_call: TRBV3-1
cdr3_aa: CASSQDLASRGYEQFF
cdr3_nt: TGTGCCAGCAGCCAAGACCTAGCGTCGAGAGGATATGAGCAGTTCTTC